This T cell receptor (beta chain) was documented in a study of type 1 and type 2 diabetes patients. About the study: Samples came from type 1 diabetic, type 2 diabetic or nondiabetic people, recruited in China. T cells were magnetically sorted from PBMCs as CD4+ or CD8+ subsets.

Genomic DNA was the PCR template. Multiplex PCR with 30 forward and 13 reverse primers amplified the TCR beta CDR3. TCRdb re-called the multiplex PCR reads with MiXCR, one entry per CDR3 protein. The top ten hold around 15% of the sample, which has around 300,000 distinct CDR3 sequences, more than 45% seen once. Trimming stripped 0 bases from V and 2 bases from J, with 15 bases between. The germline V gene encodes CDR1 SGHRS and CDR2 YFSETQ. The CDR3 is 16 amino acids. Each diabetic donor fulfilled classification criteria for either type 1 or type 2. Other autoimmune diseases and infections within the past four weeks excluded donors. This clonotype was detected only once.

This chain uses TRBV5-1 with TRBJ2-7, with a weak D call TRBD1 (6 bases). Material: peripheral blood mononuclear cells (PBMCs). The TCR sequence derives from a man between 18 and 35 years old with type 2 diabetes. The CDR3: CASSLDRQETAYEQYF. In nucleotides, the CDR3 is TGCGCCAGCAGCTTGGACCGACAGGAAACGGCCTACGAGCAGTACTTC.